This T cell receptor (beta chain) is drawn from a study of cytomegalovirus exposure and HLA in healthy donors. Notes on the study in general: Highest at DRB1 and lowest at HLA-C, TCR association rates differed among HLA loci in a later analysis.

V gave up 6 bases and J gave up 6 bases, with 9 bases separating them. Germline CDR1 is MNHEY and CDR2 is SVGAGI. The CDR3 has 12 amino acids. PCR primers comprised 60 Vbeta and 13 Jbeta primers. Sequencing used immunoSEQ multiplex PCR; TCRdb keeps in-frame clones, though not all of them. The sample carries 95,000 to 150,000 clones, about 85% recorded once. Points on this clone: Its antigen is still unknown.

This chain connects TRBV6-5 to TRBJ2-1; D not certain. This receptor was identified in a man aged 18 to 29 in good health and CMV-seropositive. The sample taken for sequencing was PBMCs. The CDR3, as DNA: TGTGCCAGCAGCCCCGCTACCAATGAGCAGTTCTTC. Residues: CASSPATNEQFF.